The rows below give T cell receptor beta chains drawn from one sample of a study of blood T cell repertoires in COVID-19. Produced via immunoSEQ multiplex PCR; TCRdb's table is partial and in-frame only. The sample carries fewer than 250,000 clones, around 85% recorded once. Sequenced: peripheral blood. These receptors originate from a woman between 50 and 59 years old with acute or convalescent COVID-19. CDR3s include the opening cysteine and the closing phenylalanine or tryptophan. A D gene is named only where the DNA matches it firmly. A row's size may be missing; if present it is once, few, many or a size class.

. TRBJ2-7 . TRBV28 TGTGCCAGCAGTTTGCTTCGCAGCTACGAGCAGTACTTC CASSLLRSYEQYF
. TRBJ2-7 TRBD1 TRBV18 TGTGCCAGCTCACCCGGACAGGGACAACGCCACGAGCAGTACTTC CASSPGQGQRHEQYF
. TRBJ1-5 . TRBV19 TGTGCCAGTGATCTGGGGGGATATAGCAATCAGCCCCAGCATTTT CASDLGGYSNQPQHF
. TRBJ1-5 . TRBV28 TGTGCCAGCAGCCGCCCGGGGCAGGGGATCCAGCCCCAGCATTTT CASSRPGQGIQPQHF
. TRBJ1-1 . TRBV28 TGTGCCAGCAGTTTATACCCACCGGACTGGACCATGAACACTGAAGCTTTCTTT CASSLYPPDWTMNTEAFF
. TRBJ2-5 TRBD2 TRBV28 TGTGCCAGCAGCCCGAGAGTAGCGGGAGGAGAGACCCAGTACTTC CASSPRVAGGETQYF
. TRBJ2-2 . TRBV2 TGTGCCAGCAGTGGGGGGCGCGGCACCGGGGAGCTGTTTTTT CASSGGRGTGELFF
. TRBJ2-1 TRBD2 TRBV18 TGTGCCAGCTCACAGGGACTAGACCACAATGAGCAGTTCTTC CASSQGLDHNEQFF
. TRBJ2-6 . TRBV9 TGTGCCAGCAGCGATAAGGACGGGGGACTCGGAGGGGCCAACGTCCTGACTTTC CASSDKDGGLGGANVLTF
once TRBJ1-2 . TRBV3-1/TRBV3-2 TGTGCCAGCAGCCAAGGGTTACGGAACTATGGCTACACCTTC CASSQGLRNYGYTF
. TRBJ1-3 . TRBV18 TGTGCCAGCTCACGCCGGGACACCGATTCTGGAAACACCATATATTTT CASSRRDTDSGNTIYF
. TRBJ2-7 . TRBV27 TGTGCCAGCGGACGAGGACAGATCTACGAGCAGTACTTC CASGRGQIYEQYF
once TRBJ2-5 TRBD2 TRBV2 TGTGCCAGCAGTGATAGCGGGGGGGACCTCGAAGAGACCCAGTACTTC CASSDSGGDLEETQYF
many TRBJ2-1 . TRBV21-1 TGTGCCAGCAGCAAAGACGACCGGACTAAGCAAATACACAATGAGCAGTTCTTC CASSKDDRTKQIHNEQFF
. TRBJ1-2 TRBD1 TRBV29-1 TGCAGCGTTCCTGACTTCTCCGGGACAGGGGCGTATGGCTACACCTTC CSVPDFSGTGAYGYTF
few TRBJ2-7 . TRBV10-3 TGTGCCATCAGTCAACCCGGAGGGACTTACGAGCAGTACTTC CAISQPGGTYEQYF
once TRBJ1-5 . TRBV4-1 TGCGCCAGCAGCCAAGGCAGTCCCAATCAGCCCCAGCATTTT CASSQGSPNQPQHF
. TRBJ2-1 TRBD2 TRBV6-2/TRBV6-3 TGTGCCAGCAGTCCCCTCACTAGCGGGGAATACAATGAGCAGTTCTTC CASSPLTSGEYNEQFF
. TRBJ1-5 . TRBV30 TGTGCCTGGAGTGCAGGGTTGAATCAGCCCCAGCATTTT CAWSAGLNQPQHF
. TRBJ1-2 TRBD1 TRBV19 TGTGCCAGTAGTATAGATCGGGAGACAGGGGACGCAAGTGGCTACACCTTC CASSIDRETGDASGYTF
. TRBJ1-2 . TRBV6-5 TGTGCCAGCACTATTCCCCTCCCATTCAACTATGGCTACACCTTC CASTIPLPFNYGYTF
. TRBJ2-1 . TRBV19 TGTGCCAGTTCTTGGAGACTGGATTACAATGAGCAGTTCTTC CASSWRLDYNEQFF
. TRBJ1-2 TRBD1 TRBV10-3 TGTGCCACCGGGTCGAAGGGGGCGGACTATGGCTACACCTTC CATGSKGADYGYTF
. TRBJ1-1 TRBD1 TRBV10-3 TGTGCCATCAGTCGAACCGGGACAGGGAACACTGAAGCTTTCTTT CAISRTGTGNTEAFF
. TRBJ2-7 . TRBV6-5 TGTGCCAGCAGGAAATCAGGAGGCGAGAACTACGAGCAGTACTTC CASRKSGGENYEQYF
. TRBJ2-1 . TRBV7-2 TGTGCCAGCAGCTTAGGGTGGTCGGAGACCCAGGAGCAGTTCTTC CASSLGWSETQEQFF
. TRBJ1-5 . TRBV19 TGTGCCAGCGGGGGGCAGGGCAGCAATCAGCCCCAGCATTTT CASGGQGSNQPQHF
. TRBJ2-7 TRBD2 TRBV28 TGTGCCAGCAGAACACTAGCGGAGGCTAGAGAGCAGTACTTC CASRTLAEAREQYF
. TRBJ2-1 TRBD1 TRBV6-1 TGTGCCAGCAGTGAAAGGACAGGGGCGCTCAATGAGCAGTTCTTC CASSERTGALNEQFF
. TRBJ2-4 . TRBV10-1 TGCGCCAGCAGTAGAGACGCGGTGGACATTCAGTACTTC CASSRDAVDIQYF
. TRBJ1-4 TRBD1 TRBV28 TGTGCCAGCAGTTCCCATGGGCAGGGGGCGCGTGAAAAACTGTTTTTT CASSSHGQGAREKLFF
. TRBJ2-1 TRBD2 TRBV7-2 TGTGCCAGCAGCTTAGGGCTAGCGGCCCTCTCCTACAATGAGCAGTTCTTC CASSLGLAALSYNEQFF
few TRBJ2-2 TRBD2 TRBV19 TGTGCCAGTAGTAAGACTAGCTTCCCCGGGGAGCTGTTTTTT CASSKTSFPGELFF
. TRBJ2-1 TRBD2 TRBV6-5 TGTGCCAGCTCCAGAGGAACTAGCGCTGGGAATGAGCAGTTCTTC CASSRGTSAGNEQFF